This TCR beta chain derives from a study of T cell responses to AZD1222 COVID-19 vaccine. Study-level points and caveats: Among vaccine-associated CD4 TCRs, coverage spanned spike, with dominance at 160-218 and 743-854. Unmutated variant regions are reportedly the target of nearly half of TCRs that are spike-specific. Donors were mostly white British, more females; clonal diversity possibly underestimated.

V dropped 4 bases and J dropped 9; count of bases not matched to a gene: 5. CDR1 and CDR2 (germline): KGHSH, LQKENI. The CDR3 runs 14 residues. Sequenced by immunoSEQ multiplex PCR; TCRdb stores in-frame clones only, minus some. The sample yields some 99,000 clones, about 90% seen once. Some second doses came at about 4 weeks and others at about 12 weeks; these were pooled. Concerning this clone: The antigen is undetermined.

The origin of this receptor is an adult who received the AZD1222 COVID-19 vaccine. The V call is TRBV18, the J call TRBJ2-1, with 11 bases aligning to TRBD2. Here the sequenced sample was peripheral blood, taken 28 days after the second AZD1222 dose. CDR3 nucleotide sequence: TGTGCCAGCTCACTAACTAGCGGGAGCGCTGAGCAGTTCTTC. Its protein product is CASSLTSGSAEQFF.